The 24 T cell receptor beta chains reported below all come from one sample, sequenced in a study of cytotoxic CD8 clonotypes in ibrutinib-treated CLL (dated by TCRdb to the early 2020s). Libraries were made using the immunoSEQ multiplex PCR assay. TCRdb obtained this table from immuneACCESS and retained in-frame rearrangements with V and J assigned. These tables miss some clones; where compared with another copy, unresolved V genes account for less than half of the shortfall, and the remainder is unexplained. Present in this sample are under 200,000 clones, less than 85% of which were seen just once. The ten largest clones capture 3.5% to 5.5% of the sample. The sample's time point, from its label and the paper: roughly 2 years on ibrutinib. The material sequenced was PBMCs, taken after 24 months of ibrutinib treatment. All receptors come from a human donor with chronic lymphocytic leukemia.

The chain couples TRBV9 to TRBJ2-1, with D perhaps assigned TRBD1 or TRBD2 (10 bases each). V was pared by 3 bases and J by 15 bases, with 37 bases between. Germline values: CDR1 SGDLS, CDR2 YYNGEE. The CDR3 consists of 19 residues. CDR3 bases: TGTGCCAGCAGCGCAAACGGACAGGGGGTGAAGAGCGGGAGGGCCGACCCGTTCTTC. Amino acid sequence: CASSANGQGVKSGRADPFF.

The rearrangement links TRBV5-4 to TRBJ2-5; 9 bases line up with TRBD1. This CDR3 spans 16 amino acids. V lost 3 bases, J lost 6 bases, and 12 bases stayed unmatched. Per germline, CDR1 SGHNT and CDR2 YYREEE (reference sequence). The CDR3 protein is CASSSHPTGGAKTQYF. The CDR3 DNA reads as TGTGCCAGCAGCTCACATCCTACAGGGGGCGCAAAGACCCAGTACTTC.

The CDR3 sequence is CASSPWGSTTQYF. The CDR3 coding sequence is TGCGCCAGCAGCCCCTGGGGGAGTACTACGCAGTATTTT. J is TRBJ2-3 and V is TRBV5-1; D is possibly TRBD1 or TRBD2 (5 bases each). The ends were cut back, 4 bases at V and 8 bases at J, with 14 bases in the middle. This CDR3 has 13 residues. Germline V lookup: CDR1 SGHRS, CDR2 YFSETQ.

The chain combines TRBV10-1 with TRBJ2-3; the match to TRBD2 covers 7 bases. Germline V gives CDR1 WNHNN, CDR2 SYGVQD (reference sequence). Trimming at V came to 5 bases and at J to 2 bases, leaving 7 bases not matched to a gene. The CDR3 runs 15 residues. The CDR3 DNA is TGCGCCAGCAGTCCCCGGGGGGACTCCACAGATACGCAGTATTTT. Translated, it gives CASSPRGDSTDTQYF.

The chain carries TRBV5-1 and TRBJ1-3; a weak D match, TRBD1 (5 bases). V lost 3 bases and J lost 7, with 32 bases in between. Germline V gives CDR1 SGHRS, CDR2 YFSETQ. The CDR3 is made up of 20 amino acids. The CDR3 DNA reads TGCGCCAGCAGCTCGTCTCTTCTGGGCCCTACCCCAGGGTTAGTCAACACCATATATTTT. This gives the protein CASSSSLLGPTPGLVNTIYF.

J is TRBJ1-2 and V is TRBV7-2; 11 nucleotides line up with TRBD1. Germline V gives CDR1 SGHTA, CDR2 FQGNSA. CDR3 length equals 16 residues. Trimming took 1 base from V and 2 from J; bases not matched to a gene: 3. CDR3 amino acids: CASSLGGQGVNYGYTF. CDR3 DNA sequence: TGTGCCAGCAGCTTAGGGGGACAGGGGGTGAACTATGGCTACACCTTC.

The chain recombines TRBV19 with TRBJ2-5; 10 bases are shared with TRBD1. Germline V gives CDR1 LNHDA, CDR2 SQIVND (reference sequence). The CDR3 is made up of 13 amino acids. V dropped 8 bases and J dropped 4; count of bases not matched to a gene: 4. The CDR3 DNA reads as TGTGCCAGTCCGGGACAGGGGCGAGAGACCCAGTACTTC. Translating gives CASPGQGRETQYF.

This clone was seen just once. The chain couples TRBV7-2 to TRBJ2-1; a possible D gene is TRBD2 (6 bases). V lost 5 bases to trimming and J lost 9 bases, with 20 bases between them. The CDR3 is made up of 15 amino acids. In germline, CDR1 is SGHTA, CDR2 FQGNSA. The CDR3 region is CASSPNKEGWGEQFF. CDR3 sequence (DNA): TGTGCCAGCAGCCCCAACAAGGAGGGCTGGGGTGAGCAGTTCTTC.

This chain links TRBV2 with TRBJ1-3, with D uncertain. Trimming took off 8 bases at V and 4 bases at J, with 12 bases between the two ends. The germline CDR1 and CDR2 sequences are SNHLY and FYNNEI. The CDR3 sequence is 13 residues long. The CDR3 DNA reads TGTGCCAGCCACCTTAGGAGCGGAAACACCATATATTTT. This translates into CASHLRSGNTIYF.

This chain joins TRBV30 and TRBJ1-4; 9 nucleotides agree with TRBD1. The junction had 5 bases not matched to a gene; V was cut back by 1 base and J by 5 bases. The germline CDR1 and CDR2 sequences are GTSNPN and SVGIG (reference sequence). The CDR3 extends over 15 amino acids. In DNA form, the CDR3 reads TGTGCCTGGAGTGGGCTCGGGACAGGGAATGAAAAACTGTTTTTT. It yields the protein CAWSGLGTGNEKLFF.

The CDR3 sequence is CASRPQSSGANVLTF. CDR3 DNA sequence: TGTGCCAGCAGGCCCCAAAGCTCTGGGGCCAACGTCCTGACTTTC. The chain joins TRBV7-2 to TRBJ2-6; D uncertain. Germline V CDR1 and CDR2: SGHTA, FQGNSA. V was clipped by 6 bases and J by 0 bases, with 9 bases between them. This CDR3 spans 15 amino acids.

Regarding this clone: This specimen includes other DNA sequences encoding the same CDR3. The rearrangement links TRBV19 to TRBJ1-2, with D maybe TRBD1 (6 bases). V dropped 4 bases and J dropped 3 bases, with 15 bases sitting between them. Germline V gene data show CDR1 as LNHDA and CDR2 as SQIVND (reference sequence). The CDR3 has 15 residues. The chain's CDR3 is CASSSHGGGDYGYTF. CDR3 bases: TGTGCCAGTAGTAGCCACGGGGGGGGCGACTATGGCTACACCTTC.

The chain uses TRBV5-4 and TRBJ2-5; D gene ambiguous. Germline V gene sequence: CDR1 SGHNT, CDR2 YYREEE (reference sequence). The CDR3 spans 12 residues. Trimming removed 0 bases from V and 2 bases from J, with 2 bases in between. The CDR3 loop reads CASSLVQETQYF. The CDR3 coding sequence is TGTGCCAGCAGCTTGGTTCAAGAGACCCAGTACTTC. The complete variable domain, with remaining parts taken from reference TRBV5-4 and TRBJ2-5, reads ETGVTQSPTHLIKTRGQQVTLRCSSQSGHNTVSWYQQALGQGPQFIFQYYREEENGRGNFPPRFSGLQFPNYSSELNVNALELDDSALYLCASSLVQETQYFGPGTRLLVL.

The rearrangement joins TRBV4-3 to TRBJ2-1; 8 bases align to TRBD2. V was pared by 1 base and J by 0 bases, with 5 bases of the junction left unmatched. Germline CDR1 is LGHNA and CDR2 is YSLEER. CDR3 length: 17 amino acids. The CDR3 sequence is CASSQGLAFSSYNEQFF. CDR3 coding DNA: TGCGCCAGCAGCCAAGGACTAGCGTTCAGCTCCTACAATGAGCAGTTCTTC.

In the case of this clone: Other DNA sequences in this specimen translate into the identical CDR3. The chain employs TRBV4-3 and TRBJ2-7; the D gene is possibly TRBD2 (5 bases). The CDR3 totals 13 residues. Germline V CDR1 and CDR2: LGHNA, YSLEER. V was cut by 0 bases and J by 4 bases, with 7 bases left in between. CDR3: CASSQDLAYEQYF. For the CDR3, the DNA is TGCGCCAGCAGCCAAGATCTAGCTTACGAGCAGTACTTC.

The chain links TRBV10-3 to TRBJ2-5; D tentatively reads TRBD1 or TRBD2 (6 bases each). The CDR3 contains 12 residues. Trimming cost V 6 bases and J 4 bases, with 9 bases left between them. CDR1 ENHRY and CDR2 SYGVKD come from the germline V gene. The DNA of the CDR3 is TGTGCCATCAGGTCGGGGGCAGAGACCCAGTACTTC. The encoded protein is CAIRSGAETQYF.

This rearrangement joins TRBV11-3 to TRBJ1-1; D ambiguous. Per the germline V gene, CDR1 is SGHNT and CDR2 is YENEEA. The CDR3 sequence is 13 residues long. V lost 4 bases and J 1 base, leaving 7 bases between the germline ends. The DNA for the CDR3 is TGTGCCAGCAGCTCTCAGAGGAACACTGAAGCTTTCTTT. Translating it yields CASSSQRNTEAFF. Variable domain in full (rest from reference TRBV11-3 and TRBJ1-1): EAGVVQSPRYKIIEKKQPVAFWCNPISGHNTLYWYLQNLGQGPELLIRYENEEAVDDSQLPKDRFSAERLKGVDSTLKIQPAELGDSAVYLCASSSQRNTEAFFGQGTRLTVV.

This sequence joins TRBV5-4 and TRBJ2-2, with D possibly being TRBD1 or TRBD2 (5 bases each). V gave up 1 base and J gave up 0 bases, with 7 bases separating them. The CDR3 is 15 residues long. The germline V gene encodes CDR1 SGHNT and CDR2 YYREEE (reference sequence). The DNA for the CDR3 is TGTGCCAGCAGCTTGAGAGGGGCGAACACCGGGGAGCTGTTTTTT. Its protein product is CASSLRGANTGELFF.

The chain recombines TRBV19 with TRBJ1-5; perhaps TRBD1 as D (6 bases). The length of the CDR3 is 17 residues. V gave up 5 bases and J gave up 0 bases, with 17 bases separating them. Germline V CDR1 and CDR2: LNHDA, SQIVND (reference sequence). Written as DNA, the CDR3 is TGTGCCAGTAGTGAACAGGGTTCCCCGTATAGCAATCAGCCCCAGCATTTT. Residues: CASSEQGSPYSNQPQHF.

This rearrangement joins TRBV5-8 to TRBJ1-4; no clear D. With 3 bases removed from V and 9 bases from J, the gap between germline ends came to 15 bases. The CDR3 sequence is 14 residues long. The germline V gene has CDR1 SGHTS and CDR2 YDEGEE. CDR3 in amino acids: CASSSGLQSKKLFF. Here the CDR3 DNA reads TGTGCCAGCAGCTCAGGCCTCCAGTCTAAAAAACTGTTTTTT.

CDR3 amino acids: CASSSQVVSGETQYF. DNA for the CDR3: TGTGCCAGCAGCTCCCAGGTAGTCTCGGGGGAGACCCAGTACTTC. The gene calls are TRBV7-2 and TRBJ2-5; D possibly corresponds to TRBD2 (5 bases). V was trimmed by 4 bases and J by 5 bases, leaving 17 bases between them. The CDR3 is made up of 15 amino acids. In germline, CDR1 is SGHTA, CDR2 FQGNSA.

This CDR3 reads CASSPRTGGFQETQYF. DNA of the CDR3: TGTGCCAGCAGCCCACGGACTGGCGGGTTCCAAGAGACCCAGTACTTC. The J gene is TRBJ2-5, the V gene TRBV9; a possible D gene is TRBD2 (5 bases). Trimming left V 4 bases short and J 1 base short, with 17 bases between. CDR3 length: 16 amino acids. Germline values: CDR1 SGDLS, CDR2 YYNGEE.

V is TRBV28 and J is TRBJ1-2; D may be TRBD1 (6 bases). V lost 6 bases, J lost 8 bases, and 16 bases lay in between. Germline loops: CDR1 MDHEN, CDR2 SYDVKM. CDR3 length: 13 amino acids. The chain's CDR3 is CASSLGGQWGYTF. CDR3 DNA sequence: TGTGCCAGCAGCCTGGGGGGACAATGGGGCTACACCTTC.

This clone was detected only once. This rearrangement joins TRBV7-3 to TRBJ2-7, with a tentative D call TRBD1 (5 bases). The CDR3 runs 14 residues. V was clipped by 3 bases and J by 5 bases, with 14 bases between them. Germline V lookup: CDR1 SGHTA, CDR2 FQGTGA. The CDR3 DNA reads as TGTGCCAGCAGCTTGACAGCTAACACCAACGAGCAGTACTTC. Residues: CASSLTANTNEQYF.